A single sample gave rise to the 31 T cell receptor beta chains below, sequenced in a study of blood T cells in healthy people across ages. With a J-beta primer mix and a sample-barcoded 5' primer, a second PCR ran 7 to 11 cycles. Each CDR3 protein gets one entry after TCRdb re-called the 5' RACE reads with MiXCR. The data contain roughly 1,700,000 distinct CDR3 sequences, approximately 30% of them singletons. Sequenced sample: blood. These receptors were taken from a woman under 40 in good health.

This clonotype came up once. With a much larger clone just one base away, this may be a read error. This CDR3 reads CASSLLTGFDSYERYF. The CDR3 DNA sequence: TGTGCCAGCAGTTTGTTGACAGGGTTCGACTCCTACGAGCGGTACTTC. The chain recombines TRBV27 with TRBJ2-7; TRBD1 matches 7 bases. The CDR3 loop spans 16 amino acids. Germline V gives CDR1 MNHEY, CDR2 SMNVEV (reference sequence).

Only a few counts were recorded for this clonotype. The chain couples TRBV7-9 to TRBJ1-5; no clear D gene. CDR3 length equals 15 residues. The V gene lost 4 bases and the J gene lost 0 bases, with 10 bases spanning the gap. Germline V gives CDR1 SEHNR, CDR2 FQNEAQ (reference sequence). The CDR3 DNA reads TGTGCCAGCAGCTCCGGACGGACTAGCAATCAGCCCCAGCATTTT. Its protein product is CASSSGRTSNQPQHF. The complete variable domain, with remaining parts taken from reference TRBV7-9 and TRBJ1-5, reads DTGVSQNPRHKITKRGQNVTFRCDPISEHNRLYWYRQTLGQGPEFLTYFQNEAQLEKSRLLSDRFSAERPKGSFSTLEIQRTEQGDSAMYLCASSSGRTSNQPQHFGDGTRLSIL.

Concerning this clonotype: This may be a read error: a much more frequent sequence differs by one nucleotide. The chain carries TRBV5-5 and TRBJ2-7, with 7 bases fitting TRBD2. Germline CDR1 reads SGHKS; CDR2 reads YYEKEE (reference sequence). The CDR3 is made up of 14 amino acids. Germline trimming cut 3 bases from V and 4 bases from J; bases unmatched to any gene: 7. CDR3 in DNA: TGTGCCAGCAGCTGGATTAGCGGGTTTTACGAGCAGTACTTC. Its protein product is CASSWISGFYEQYF.

This clonotype was seen a few times. The J gene is TRBJ2-5, the V gene TRBV11-2; a possible D gene is TRBD1 (5 bases). Per the germline V gene, CDR1 is SGHAT and CDR2 is FQNNGV. This CDR3 region has 15 residues. Trimming pared 5 bases from V and 4 bases from J, leaving 17 bases between. CDR3 region: CASSQSGQIRETQYF. CDR3 sequence (DNA): TGTGCCAGCAGCCAGTCAGGGCAGATAAGAGAGACCCAGTACTTC. Full variable domain (remainder filled in from reference TRBV11-2 and TRBJ2-5): EAGVAQSPRYKIIEKRQSVAFWCNPISGHATLYWYQQILGQGPKLLIQFQNNGVVDDSQLPKDRFSAERLKGVDSTLKIQPAKLEDSAVYLCASSQSGQIRETQYFGPGTRLLVL.

The chain is built from TRBV24-1 and TRBJ2-6; D call uncertain. The CDR3 runs to 14 residues. Germline V lookup: CDR1 KGHDR, CDR2 SFDVKD. The V end was cut by 6 bases, the J end by 2 bases, with 7 bases between. The CDR3 sequence is CATSPSTGANVLTF. CDR3 coding DNA: TGTGCCACCAGTCCCTCGACTGGGGCCAACGTCCTGACTTTC.

This rearrangement joins TRBV2 to TRBJ2-1; 8 nucleotides agree with TRBD1. The CDR3 has 16 residues. Germline CDR1 and CDR2: SNHLY and FYNNEI. With V trimmed by 2 bases and J by 0 bases, 3 bases remained unmatched. The CDR3, as DNA: TGTGCCAGCAGTGAAAACAGGGGGAGCTCCTACAATGAGCAGTTCTTC. Protein: CASSENRGSSYNEQFF.

This clonotype was seen many times. The gene calls are TRBV5-5 and TRBJ2-7; D possibly corresponds to TRBD2 (6 bases). Germline V lookup: CDR1 SGHKS, CDR2 YYEKEE (reference sequence). Trimming pared 4 bases from V and 4 bases from J, leaving 15 bases between. The CDR3 totals 14 residues. The CDR3 coding sequence is TGTGCCAGCAGCGGGTCTGGGAGGACTTACGAGCAGTACTTC. Residues: CASSGSGRTYEQYF.

This clonotype was observed once. This sequence may be a read error, since a much larger clone differs from it by one base. The rearrangement joins TRBV29-1 to TRBJ2-5, with 7 bases fitting TRBD1. The J call may be incorrect, as the DNA end agrees better with TRBJ2-1. This CDR3 region has 12 residues. Germline CDR1 SQVTM, CDR2 ANQGSEA. CDR3 coding DNA: TGCAGCGTAATGACAGGGATCGAGACCCAGTTCTTC. It is translated as CSVMTGIETQFF.

To note about this clonotype: A read error may explain this, as a much larger clone is one base away. The gene calls are TRBV15 and TRBJ2-5; D is perhaps TRBD2 (6 bases). The assigned J gene may be wrong: the sequence end matches TRBJ2-7 better. The CDR3 spans 15 residues. Germline CDR1 is LNHNV and CDR2 is YYDKDF (reference sequence). This CDR3 reads CATSRDIAVSYEQYF. CDR3 DNA sequence: TGTGCCACCAGCAGAGATATAGCGGTATCCTACGAGCAGTACTTC.

This clonotype was observed a single time. The genes are TRBV5-1 and TRBJ1-2; tentatively, D is TRBD1 (5 bases). In germline, CDR1 is SGHRS, CDR2 YFSETQ. CDR3 length equals 13 residues. Trimming stripped 4 bases from V and 7 bases from J, with 14 bases between. The CDR3 nucleotides are TGCGCCAGCAGCCTCTTGGGGCAGGGTGGCTACACCTTC. Translating it yields CASSLLGQGGYTF. The entire variable domain, with the rest obtained from reference TRBV5-1 and TRBJ1-2, is as follows: KAGVTQTPRYLIKTRGQQVTLSCSPISGHRSVSWYQQTPGQGLQFLFEYFSETQRNKGNFPGRFSGRQFSNSRSEMNVSTLELGDSALYLCASSLLGQGGYTFGSGTRLTVV.

This chain uses TRBV2 with TRBJ1-2; D is possibly TRBD1 (5 bases). V lost 7 bases and J lost 2, with 14 bases in between. Germline assignment: CDR1 SNHLY and CDR2 FYNNEI. This CDR3 is built from 14 residues. DNA of the CDR3: TGTGCCAGCACCCAGGGAGGGTCCAACTATGGCTACACCTTC. Translating it yields CASTQGGSNYGYTF.

This clonotype was detected many times. The chain recombines TRBV5-1 with TRBJ2-1; unclear D gene. Trimming removed 1 base from V and 5 bases from J, with 10 bases in between. The CDR3 consists of 14 residues. Germline CDR1 SGHRS, CDR2 YFSETQ. The CDR3 loop is CASSLLGGDNEQFF. The CDR3 DNA sequence: TGCGCCAGCAGCTTGTTGGGCGGAGACAATGAGCAGTTCTTC.

Only a few counts were recorded for this clonotype. The chain couples TRBV7-8 to TRBJ2-7; tentatively, D is TRBD2 (5 bases). The CDR3 contains 11 residues. Germline V gene sequence: CDR1 SGHVS, CDR2 FQNEAQ. V lost 8 bases and J 5 bases, leaving 10 bases between the germline ends. DNA of the CDR3: TGTGCCAGCGGGAGTTTCAACGAGCAGTACTTC. Translating it yields CASGSFNEQYF.

The chain carries TRBV6-6 and TRBJ2-7; D is perhaps TRBD1 or TRBD2 (6 bases each). The CDR3 covers 14 residues. Trimming removed 11 bases at V and 2 bases at J, with 19 bases between. Germline V gives CDR1 MNHNY, CDR2 SVGAGI (reference sequence). The CDR3 region has the DNA TGTGCCTCCAGGAGGGGGTCTTCTCCCTACGAGCAGTACTTC. As protein: CASRRGSSPYEQYF.

This sequence joins TRBV2 and TRBJ2-7, with 10 nucleotides matching TRBD1. Germline CDR1 reads SNHLY; CDR2 reads FYNNEI. V was clipped by 5 bases and J by 6 bases; unmatched bases: 10. This CDR3 region has 15 residues. CDR3 nucleotides: TGTGCCAGCAGTAGGGACAGGGGTCTCCTCGGCGAGCAGTACTTC. This sequence encodes CASSRDRGLLGEQYF.

This clonotype was recorded many times. This chain joins TRBV12-5 and TRBJ2-1; 7 bases fit TRBD1. The CDR3 is made up of 12 amino acids. Germline V gives CDR1 LGHNT, CDR2 FRNRAP. V trimming: 6 bases; J trimming: 7 bases; junction bases outside the gene matches: 3. CDR3 nucleotides: TGTGCTAGTGGGGACAGGACAAATGAGCAGTTCTTC. Translation: CASGDRTNEQFF. Using reference TRBV12-5 and TRBJ2-1 for the parts outside the CDR3, the full variable domain is DARVTQTPRHKVTEMGQEVTMRCQPILGHNTVFWYRQTMMQGLELLAYFRNRAPLDDSGMPKDRFSAEMPDATLATLKIQPSEPRDSAVYFCASGDRTNEQFFGPGTRLTVL.

This rearrangement joins TRBV7-2 to TRBJ2-4, with a tentative D call TRBD2 (5 bases). Germline assignment: CDR1 SGHTA and CDR2 FQGNSA. Trimming took off 1 base at V and 13 bases at J, with 23 bases between the two ends. The CDR3 contains 16 residues. The CDR3 nucleotides are TGTGCCAGCAGCTTAGGATTCCAGCGGCGAACCAATGAGCAGTACTTC. Protein: CASSLGFQRRTNEQYF.

The chain combines TRBV27 with TRBJ1-5; TRBD1 is a possible D gene (6 bases). Trimming cost V 5 bases and J 7 bases, with 15 bases left between them. The length of the CDR3 is 14 residues. CDR1 is MNHEY and CDR2 is SMNVEV in the germline V gene (reference sequence). The CDR3 DNA reads as TGTGCCAGCAGTCACAGGGAATCGGGGCAGCCCCAGCATTTT. Protein sequence: CASSHRESGQPQHF.

The chain employs TRBV19 and TRBJ1-2; a weak D match, TRBD1 (5 bases). The CDR3 sequence is 16 residues long. V was clipped by 5 bases and J by 2 bases, with 18 bases between them. CDR1 LNHDA and CDR2 SQIVND come from the germline V gene (reference sequence). The CDR3 region is CASSRAGELTNYGYTF. The CDR3 DNA follows: TGTGCCAGTAGTCGAGCGGGGGAATTAACCAACTATGGCTACACCTTC.

J is TRBJ2-1 and V is TRBV20-1; 13 positions agree with TRBD2. The length of the CDR3 is 13 residues. The V gene's germline CDR1 is DFQATT and CDR2 SNEGSKA (reference sequence). The CDR3 nucleotides are TGCGGTCCGGGACTAGCGGGACCTTATGAGCAGTTCTTC. As protein: CGPGLAGPYEQFF.

This clonotype was picked up many times. The gene calls are TRBV29-1 and TRBJ2-3; a possible D gene is TRBD2 (6 bases). With 1 base removed from V and 0 bases from J, the gap between germline ends came to 8 bases. Germline CDR1 SQVTM, CDR2 ANQGSEA. The CDR3 extends over 14 amino acids. CDR3 amino acids: CSVEGGVSTDTQYF. The CDR3 nucleotides read TGCAGCGTTGAAGGCGGGGTGAGCACAGATACGCAGTATTTT.

This clonotype has a handful of counts. This rearrangement joins TRBV7-9 to TRBJ2-7; perhaps TRBD1 as D (7 bases). Per germline, CDR1 SEHNR and CDR2 FQNEAQ (reference sequence). Trimming shortened V by 5 bases and J by 6 bases, and 23 bases separated the two germline ends. The CDR3 is 16 residues long. CDR3 bases: TGTGCCAGCAGCCCACAGGGGCGGGGAGGCCGTCTCGAGCAGTACTTC. It is translated as CASSPQGRGGRLEQYF.

This chain joins TRBV27 and TRBJ1-5; D is uncertain. This CDR3 spans 12 amino acids. Germline CDR1 MNHEY, CDR2 SMNVEV (reference sequence). V shed 7 bases and J shed 6 bases, with 10 bases lying between them. CDR3: CASTTVGQPQHF. CDR3 in DNA: TGTGCCAGCACGACGGTAGGTCAGCCCCAGCATTTT.

This clonotype was found a few times. CDR3 nucleotides: TGTGCCATATCCTCGGGGCCCCCCTACAATGAGCAGTTCTTC. Encoded protein: CAISSGPPYNEQFF. This chain uses TRBV28 with TRBJ2-1, with D perhaps TRBD1 or TRBD2 (5 bases each). Looked up from germline, CDR1 is MDHEN and CDR2 is SYDVKM. The CDR3 length is 14 residues. Trimming removed 10 bases from V and 2 bases from J, with 15 bases in between.

This clonotype showed up many times. The chain employs TRBV5-6 and TRBJ2-1, with D maybe TRBD1 (6 bases). This CDR3 has 18 residues. The germline V gene has CDR1 SGHDT and CDR2 YYEEEE. With 0 bases removed from V and 3 bases from J, the gap between germline ends came to 19 bases. The CDR3 reads CASSLERYRLGGYNEQFF. CDR3 DNA sequence: TGTGCCAGCAGCTTGGAACGCTACAGATTAGGGGGCTACAATGAGCAGTTCTTC.

This clonotype was found a few times. The chain employs TRBV20-1 and TRBJ2-1, with 14 bases that match TRBD2. There are 16 residues in the CDR3. Trimming cost V 1 base and J 9 bases; bases outside gene matches: 8. Per germline, CDR1 DFQATT and CDR2 SNEGSKA (reference sequence). CDR3 residues: CSARAPGLAGDVEQFF. The DNA for the CDR3 is TGCAGTGCTAGAGCACCGGGACTAGCGGGAGACGTTGAGCAGTTCTTC.

At least ten counts were recorded for this clonotype. The CDR3 region is CASSVPGVREQYF. The CDR3 DNA sequence: TGTGCCAGCAGCGTGCCGGGAGTGAGGGAGCAGTACTTC. V is TRBV11-2 and J is TRBJ2-4, with D perhaps TRBD2 (6 bases). Trimming stripped 5 bases from V and 13 bases from J, with 18 bases between. Germline-derived CDR1 and CDR2 are SGHAT and FQNNGV. The CDR3 spans 13 residues.

The chain employs TRBV28 and TRBJ2-7, with 8 bases matching TRBD1. The CDR3 is 13 residues long. The V segment lost 9 bases and the J segment 2 bases; nucleotides outside the gene matches: 6. Germline CDR1 is MDHEN and CDR2 is SYDVKM. The CDR3 DNA follows: TGTGCCAGTCGGACAGGGCTTACCTACGAGCAGTACTTC. Its protein product is CASRTGLTYEQYF.

The sample holds a few counts of this clonotype. V gene TRBV29-1 combines with J gene TRBJ2-7; 15 bases fit TRBD2. J was trimmed by 6 bases and V by 7 bases; bases with no gene match: 4. Germline V gene data show CDR1 as SQVTM and CDR2 as ANQGSEA. The CDR3 length is 13 residues. The CDR3 DNA reads TGCAGCGGAGCGGGACTAGCGGGAGGCGAGCAGTACTTC. Its protein product is CSGAGLAGGEQYF.

The chain couples TRBV9 to TRBJ2-1; 12 bases match TRBD2. CDR3 length: 14 residues. Germline-derived CDR1 and CDR2 are SGDLS and YYNGEE. The ends lost 3 bases at V and 10 bases at J; junction bases unmatched: 5. CDR3 nucleotides: TGTGCCAGCAGCGGAGACGGACTAGCGGGAGAGCAGTTCTTC. It specifies CASSGDGLAGEQFF.

The chain recombines TRBV3-1 with TRBJ2-2; no clear D. The CDR3 contains 16 residues. V lost 0 bases, J lost 5 bases, and 13 bases lay in between. Germline V gene sequence: CDR1 LGHDT, CDR2 YNNKEL (reference sequence). CDR3 residues: CASSQDGVRGTGELFF. In DNA form, the CDR3 reads TGTGCCAGCAGCCAAGATGGGGTAAGAGGAACCGGGGAGCTGTTTTTT.